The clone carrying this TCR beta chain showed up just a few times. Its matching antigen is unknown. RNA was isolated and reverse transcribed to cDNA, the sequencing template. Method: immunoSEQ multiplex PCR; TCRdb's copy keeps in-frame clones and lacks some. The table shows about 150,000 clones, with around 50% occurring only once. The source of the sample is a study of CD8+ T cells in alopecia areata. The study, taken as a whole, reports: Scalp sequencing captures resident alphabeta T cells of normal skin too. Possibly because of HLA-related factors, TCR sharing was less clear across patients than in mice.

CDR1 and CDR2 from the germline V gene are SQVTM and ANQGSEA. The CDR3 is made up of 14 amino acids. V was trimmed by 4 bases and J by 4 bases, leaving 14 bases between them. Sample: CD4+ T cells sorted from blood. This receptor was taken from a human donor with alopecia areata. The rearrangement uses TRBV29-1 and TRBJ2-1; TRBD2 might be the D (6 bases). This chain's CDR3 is CSVVGRPFYNEQFF. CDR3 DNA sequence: TGCAGCGTTGTTGGGAGGCCGTTTTACAATGAGCAGTTCTTC.